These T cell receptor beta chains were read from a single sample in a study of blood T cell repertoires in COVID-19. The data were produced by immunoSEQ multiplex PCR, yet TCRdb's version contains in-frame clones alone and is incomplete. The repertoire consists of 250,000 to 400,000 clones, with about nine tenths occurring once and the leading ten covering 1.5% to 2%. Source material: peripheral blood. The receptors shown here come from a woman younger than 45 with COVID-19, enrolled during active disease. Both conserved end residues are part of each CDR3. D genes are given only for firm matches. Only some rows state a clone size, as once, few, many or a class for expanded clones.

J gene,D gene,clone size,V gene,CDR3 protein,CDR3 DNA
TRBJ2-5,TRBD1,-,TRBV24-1,CATSDRGRLETQYF,TGTGCCACCAGCGACAGGGGGCGGCTGGAGACCCAGTACTTC
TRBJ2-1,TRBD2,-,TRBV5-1,CASSLTTSGGSNEQFF,TGCGCCAGCAGCTTAACAACTAGCGGGGGAAGCAATGAGCAGTTCTTC
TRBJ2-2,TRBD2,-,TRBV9,CASSVDLAGGHGELFF,TGTGCCAGCAGCGTAGATCTAGCGGGGGGGCACGGGGAGCTGTTTTTT
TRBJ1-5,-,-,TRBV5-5,CASSSGEGFNQPQHF,TGTGCCAGCAGTTCCGGAGAGGGATTCAATCAGCCCCAGCATTTT
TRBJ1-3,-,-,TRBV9,CASSVGLSSGNTIYF,TGTGCCAGCAGCGTAGGGCTCTCCTCTGGAAACACCATATATTTT
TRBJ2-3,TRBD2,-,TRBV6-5,CASSRASGATLF,TGTGCCAGCAGCCGCGCTAGCGGAGCCACCCTATTT
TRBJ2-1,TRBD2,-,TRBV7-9,CASSLEGLAGFEQFF,TGTGCCAGCAGCTTAGAGGGACTAGCGGGGTTTGAGCAGTTCTTC
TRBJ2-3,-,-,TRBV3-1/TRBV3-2,CASSQNVPSDTDTQYF,TGTGCCAGCAGCCAAAACGTACCTAGCGACACAGATACGCAGTATTTT
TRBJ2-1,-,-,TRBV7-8,CASSLGGFNEQFF,TGTGCCAGCAGCTTAGGAGGGTTCAATGAGCAGTTCTTC
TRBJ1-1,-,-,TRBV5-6,CASSPGARGTEAFF,TGTGCCAGCAGCCCGGGAGCCCGGGGAACTGAAGCTTTCTTT
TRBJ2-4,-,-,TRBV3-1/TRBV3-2,CASSADRSSIQYF,TGTGCCAGCAGCGCCGACAGATCCAGCATTCAGTACTTC
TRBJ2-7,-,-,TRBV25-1,CASSEGPGVGKYEQYF,TGTGCCAGCAGTGAAGGCCCAGGGGTAGGGAAGTACGAGCAGTACTTC
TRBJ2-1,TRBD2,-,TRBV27,CASSLVSGGARDEQFF,TGTGCCAGCAGTCTTGTTAGCGGGGGGGCCAGGGATGAGCAGTTCTTC
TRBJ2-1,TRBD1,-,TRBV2,CASSAGQPTRVEQFF,TGTGCCAGCAGTGCGGGACAGCCAACCCGAGTGGAGCAGTTCTTC
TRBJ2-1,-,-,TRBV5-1,CASSKASADEQFF,TGCGCCAGCAGCAAGGCTAGCGCCGATGAGCAGTTCTTC
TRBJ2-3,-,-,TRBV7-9,CASSLVGVAGEDTQYF,TGTGCCAGCAGCTTGGTCGGGGTCGCCGGGGAAGATACGCAGTATTTT
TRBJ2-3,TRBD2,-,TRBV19,CASSITGGGFDTQYF,TGTGCCAGTAGTATAACTGGCGGGGGTTTCGATACGCAGTATTTT
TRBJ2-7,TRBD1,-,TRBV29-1,CSVARQGAPPEQYF,TGCAGCGTTGCTCGACAGGGGGCACCACCCGAGCAGTACTTC
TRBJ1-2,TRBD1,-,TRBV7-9,CASSSKQGEYYGYTF,TGTGCCAGCAGCTCCAAACAGGGGGAGTATTATGGCTACACCTTC
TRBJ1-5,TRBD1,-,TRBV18,CASSPSTGVQPQHF,TGTGCCAGCTCACCATCGACAGGGGTTCAGCCCCAGCATTTT
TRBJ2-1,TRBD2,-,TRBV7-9,CASSSRGGLSSYNEQFF,TGTGCCAGCAGCTCTCGCGGGGGGCTGTCGTCCTACAATGAGCAGTTCTTC
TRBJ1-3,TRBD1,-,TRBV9,CASSPRGQGGVGSGNTIYF,TGTGCCAGCAGCCCGAGGGGACAGGGCGGTGTAGGCTCTGGAAACACCATATATTTT
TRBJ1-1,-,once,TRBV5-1,CASSLGVSENTEAFF,TGCGCCAGCAGCTTGGGCGTCAGCGAGAACACTGAAGCTTTCTTT
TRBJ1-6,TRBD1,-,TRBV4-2,CASSQKTPRQGNNSPLHF,TGTGCCAGCAGCCAAAAAACACCCCGACAGGGGAATAATTCACCCCTCCACTTT
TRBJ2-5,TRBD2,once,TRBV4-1,CASSHLGRGREETQYF,TGCGCCAGCAGCCACTTAGGGCGGGGGAGGGAAGAGACCCAGTACTTC
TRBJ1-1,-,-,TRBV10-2,CASRDGSRTEAFF,TGCGCCAGCAGGGACGGGAGCAGGACTGAAGCTTTCTTT
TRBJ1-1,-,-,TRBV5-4,CASSDIGSQDAFF,TGTGCCAGCAGCGATATAGGCAGCCAGGATGCTTTCTTT
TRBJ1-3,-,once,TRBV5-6,CASSFWTQRFYSGNTIYF,TGTGCCAGCAGCTTTTGGACACAAAGATTTTACTCTGGAAACACCATATATTTT
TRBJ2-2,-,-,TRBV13,CASSQRDSPRPGELFF,TGTGCCAGCAGCCAAAGGGACTCTCCGCGGCCCGGGGAGCTGTTTTTT
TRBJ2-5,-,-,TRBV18,CASSPPIAGSGVTQYF,TGTGCCAGCTCACCACCGATCGCGGGGAGTGGTGTGACCCAGTACTTC
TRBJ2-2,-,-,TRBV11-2,CASSLGRAGELFF,TGTGCCAGCAGCTTGGGCAGGGCCGGGGAGCTGTTTTTT